The rows below give T cell receptor beta chains drawn from one sample of a study of chemoradiotherapy in HPV16-positive cancers. Data came from immunoSEQ multiplex PCR; TCRdb stores just in-frame clones and leaves some out. Of 1,500 to 2,000 clones detected, roughly 86% appear once; the ten largest clones hold 7% to 7.5%. Specimen: tumor tissue, collected from a patient who underwent chemoradiotherapy. The receptors here all came from a human donor with HPV-associated anogenital cancer. Both conserved end residues are part of each CDR3. D genes are given only for firm matches.

j_call v_call d_call cdr3_aa
TRBJ2-7 TRBV11-3 TRBD1 CASSLVEGQGSYEQYF
TRBJ1-5 TRBV29-1 TRBD1 CSVGDRDQPQHF
TRBJ1-4 TRBV19 . CASSPFWGELFF
TRBJ1-1 TRBV5-5 . CASSLEGGGTEAFF
TRBJ2-6 TRBV18 . CASSRDTPSGANVLTF
TRBJ2-5 TRBV7-2 . CASSFLPGTPEGETQYF
TRBJ1-3 TRBV30 . CAWKQGAGNTIYF
TRBJ2-7 TRBV5-6 TRBD1 CASSPIPGQTSYEQYF
TRBJ2-5 TRBV5-1 . CASHSEYQETQYF
TRBJ1-6 TRBV27 . CASSLFVQAFGNSPLHF
TRBJ2-2 TRBV7-9 . CASSLAGTLNTGELFF
TRBJ1-5 TRBV29-1 . CSVAQGVNQPQHF
TRBJ2-2 TRBV5-6 . CATHRVGAGELFF
TRBJ1-1 TRBV13 TRBD1 CASSSWDRGLTEAFF
TRBJ1-6 TRBV6-1 TRBD1 CASSAQGGLNVSPLHF
TRBJ1-1 TRBV28 TRBD1 CASWTGGGNTEAFF
TRBJ1-2 TRBV6-5 . CASSYSSDGRSGYTF
TRBJ1-1 TRBV25-1 . CASSEYFGSGFEAFF
TRBJ2-7 TRBV7-3 . CASSLRGQGYEQYF
TRBJ2-2 TRBV6-4 TRBD1 CASSKQGADTGELFF
TRBJ1-2 TRBV9 . CASSPRGGSNYGYTF
TRBJ1-5 TRBV7-9 . CASSPPGDSNQPQHF
TRBJ2-2 TRBV30 . CAWRFRDKGELFF
TRBJ1-5 TRBV27 . CASSLTPYQPQHF
TRBJ2-2 TRBV6-1 . CASTEQNTGELFF
TRBJ2-3 TRBV19 TRBD2 CASSTGGRPGTDTQYF
TRBJ2-1 TRBV6-4 TRBD2 CASSHGLAGGHEQFF
TRBJ1-3 TRBV15 TRBD1 CATSKGQGGFLGNTIYF
TRBJ1-4 TRBV5-1 . CASSLETANEKLFF
TRBJ1-1 TRBV7-2 . CASSLVRGHSTRAFF
TRBJ2-3 TRBV18 . CASSPLSMGTDTQYF
TRBJ1-5 TRBV5-1 . CASSPDGQNNQPQHF
TRBJ1-1 TRBV2 . CASSEGRGGRVTEAFF
TRBJ1-2 TRBV5-4 . CASSLLTGRRFNYGYTF
TRBJ2-7 TRBV5-1 TRBD1 CASSLGGTATTYEQYF
TRBJ2-1 TRBV9 TRBD1 CASSERPGTDNEQFF
TRBJ1-6 TRBV6-1 . CASSNPGVGGSPLHF
TRBJ1-1 TRBV28 . CASLWQGKPEAFF
TRBJ1-5 TRBV28 TRBD1 CASSLVTGGENQPQHF
TRBJ1-2 TRBV19 . CASSIDFRYGYTF
TRBJ2-5 TRBV4-2 . CASSQERGDSETQYF
TRBJ1-1 TRBV2 TRBD1 CASRDRGGSTEAFF
TRBJ1-6 TRBV28 . CASSWYSVNSPLHF
TRBJ1-5 TRBV6-1 TRBD1 CASSEFQGGQPQHF
TRBJ2-3 TRBV5-1 . CASSFTTDTQYF
TRBJ2-7 TRBV18 . CASSPSSGTYEQYF